The rows below give T cell receptor beta chains drawn from one sample of a study of shared clonotypes between healthy human individuals. Assay used: immunoSEQ multiplex PCR; TCRdb lists only in-frame clones, some missing. Among roughly 2.2 million clones, around 92% were seen once, and the ten largest hold approximately 0.4%. The sequenced sample was naive CD4+ T cells from PBMCs. Receptors originate from a man aged 18 to 30 in good health. Some clones in this sample may be carry-over from other donors' samples. Each CDR3 is given with its conserved first and last residue. D genes are given only for firm matches. Clone sizes are given selectively: once, few, many, or a class where the clone is expanded.

d_gene,j_gene,abundance,v_gene,CDR3nt,CDR3aa
.,TRBJ2-2,.,TRBV5-1,TGCGCCAGCAGCTTGGGTGGCGGCGGGGAGCTGTTTTTT,CASSLGGGGELFF
TRBD1,TRBJ2-7,.,TRBV4-2,TGTGCCAGCAGCCAAGCCACAGGGGTCTCCTACGAGCAGTACTTC,CASSQATGVSYEQYF
TRBD1,TRBJ1-5,.,TRBV6-5,TGTGCCAGCAGATCCCGACAGGGTCAGCCCCAGCATTTT,CASRSRQGQPQHF
.,TRBJ1-5,.,TRBV30,TGTGCCTGGAGCCTGATGAATAGCAATCAGCCCCAGCATTTT,CAWSLMNSNQPQHF
.,TRBJ1-1,.,TRBV19,TGTGCCAGTAGTGGAAGAGCGAGGGGTGAAGCTTTCTTT,CASSGRARGEAFF
.,TRBJ2-3,.,TRBV7-2,TGTGCCAGCAGCCCCCGGACCTACACAGATACGCAGTATTTT,CASSPRTYTDTQYF
.,TRBJ2-4,.,TRBV6-5,TGTGCCAGCAGTTACTCGACCGGCGTTCAGGACATTCAGTACTTC,CASSYSTGVQDIQYF
.,TRBJ2-7,.,TRBV2,TGTGCCAGCAGTGAAGCAAGGACAGCAAACTCCTACGAGCAGTACTTC,CASSEARTANSYEQYF
.,TRBJ1-2,.,TRBV6-5,TGTGCCACCATTCTTAGAGGGGGCTACACCTTC,CATILRGGYTF
TRBD1,TRBJ1-5,.,TRBV6-1,TGTGCCAGCAGGACCACAGGGGGCGGCCAGCCCCAGCATTTT,CASRTTGGGQPQHF
.,TRBJ2-3,.,TRBV28,TGTGCCAGCAGTTTGTTAACTCGCACAGATACGCAGTATTTT,CASSLLTRTDTQYF
.,TRBJ2-7,.,TRBV15,TGTGCCACCAGCAGAGTAGGAATATACGAGCAGTACTTC,CATSRVGIYEQYF
.,TRBJ2-2,.,TRBV5-4,TGTGCCAGCAGCTTAATCGGGAGTCAAGGCACCGGGGAGCTGTTTTTT,CASSLIGSQGTGELFF
TRBD1,TRBJ2-5,.,TRBV10-1,TGCGCCAGCAGGACAGGGTTTAATGGAGAGACCCAGTACTTC,CASRTGFNGETQYF
TRBD2,TRBJ2-1,.,TRBV11-2,TGTGCCAGCAGCGGGGTAGCGGGTATGAGCTCCTACAATGAGCAGTTCTTC,CASSGVAGMSSYNEQFF
.,TRBJ2-5,.,TRBV28,TGTGCCAGCAGGCTTACACAGGGTTGGGAGACCCAGTACTTC,CASRLTQGWETQYF
.,TRBJ2-7,.,TRBV10-3,TGTGCCATCAGTGAGATCGGGTACGAGCAGTACTTC,CAISEIGYEQYF
.,TRBJ2-7,.,TRBV5-6,TGTGCCAGCAGCTTGAGTGGCAGAGCCTACGAGCAGTACTTC,CASSLSGRAYEQYF
.,TRBJ2-2,.,TRBV18,TGTGCCAGCTCACCACTGTTACCCCGTGGGGGTACCGGGGAGCTGTTTTTT,CASSPLLPRGGTGELFF
.,TRBJ2-5,.,TRBV9,TGTGCCAGCAGCGGCAGGGGTCGGGAGACCCAGTACTTC,CASSGRGRETQYF
.,TRBJ2-1,.,TRBV5-6,TGTGCCAGCAGCTGGCGAGTAGCCGGCCACAATGAGCAGTTCTTC,CASSWRVAGHNEQFF
.,TRBJ1-5,.,TRBV5-1,TGCGCCAGCAGCTTGGGTGTAGGGCCGGTTAGCAATCAGCCCCAGCATTTT,CASSLGVGPVSNQPQHF
.,TRBJ1-1,once,TRBV19,TGTGCCAGTAGTGCAAGAACCCGGGATTCTGAAGCTTTCTTT,CASSARTRDSEAFF
.,TRBJ1-5,.,TRBV7-9,TGTGCCAGCAGCTTATTAGGAGGGGCCCAGCCCCAGCATTTT,CASSLLGGAQPQHF
.,TRBJ1-2,.,TRBV7-2,TGTGCCAGCAGCACCCAGCAGGGTCTAGACTATGGCTACACCTTC,CASSTQQGLDYGYTF
.,TRBJ2-5,.,TRBV14,TGTGCCAGCAGCCAAGTAGGTGGGAGGACCCAAGAGACCCAGTACTTC,CASSQVGGRTQETQYF
.,TRBJ2-5,.,TRBV5-8,TGTGCCAGCAGCTTGGCCCCTCGGGAGACCCAGTACTTC,CASSLAPRETQYF
TRBD2,TRBJ2-3,.,TRBV29-1,TGCAGCGTTCGGGGGACTAGCGGCACAGATACGCAGTATTTT,CSVRGTSGTDTQYF
.,TRBJ1-4,.,TRBV28,TGTGCCAGCAGTTTATCCGGAGGCGATGAAAAACTGTTTTTT,CASSLSGGDEKLFF
.,TRBJ2-1,.,TRBV5-8,TGTGCCAGCAGCTTGGACCGTGTAGCCTTATACAATGAGCAGTTCTTC,CASSLDRVALYNEQFF
.,TRBJ1-1,.,TRBV10-2,TGCGCCAGCACCATCAGTGTCCGGGGCACTGAAGCTTTCTTT,CASTISVRGTEAFF
.,TRBJ2-3,.,TRBV7-9,TGTGCCAGCAGTTTTACAGATACGCAGTATTTT,CASSFTDTQYF
TRBD1,TRBJ2-7,once,TRBV6-5,TGTGCCAGCAGCCGGGACAGGGTGTTACGAGGGCAGTACTTC,CASSRDRVLRGQYF
.,TRBJ2-5,.,TRBV6-1,TGTGCCAGCAGTCCTTCCCCGGGCGGGGCCCAGTACTTC,CASSPSPGGAQYF
.,TRBJ1-5,.,TRBV7-2,TGTGCCAGCAGCTTAGCACAGGGTCAGCCCCAGCATTTT,CASSLAQGQPQHF
TRBD1,TRBJ1-3,.,TRBV30,TGTGCCTGGAGCCGGGGAGGGGGCGCTGGAAACACCATATATTTT,CAWSRGGGAGNTIYF
TRBD2,TRBJ2-1,.,TRBV9,TGTGCCAGCACCACCGGGGAGGGTTCCTACAATGAGCAGTTCTTC,CASTTGEGSYNEQFF
TRBD2,TRBJ2-2,.,TRBV5-1,TGCGCCAGCAGCTTGTCAGCGGGAACGAACACCGGGGAGCTGTTTTTT,CASSLSAGTNTGELFF
TRBD1,TRBJ1-5,.,TRBV5-5,TGTGCCAGCAGCTTGTATACAGGGGATAGCAATCAGCCCCAGCATTTT,CASSLYTGDSNQPQHF
.,TRBJ2-1,.,TRBV5-1,TGCGCCAGCAGCTTAGTAGGCGGAAGCTCCTACAATGAGCAGTTCTTC,CASSLVGGSSYNEQFF
.,TRBJ1-1,.,TRBV6-4,TGTGCCAGCAGAGCTCAGGGGAGATTCGCTGAAGCTTTCTTT,CASRAQGRFAEAFF
.,TRBJ2-3,.,TRBV5-4,TGTGCCAGCAGCCCCGGGGCGGCAGATACGCAGTATTTT,CASSPGAADTQYF